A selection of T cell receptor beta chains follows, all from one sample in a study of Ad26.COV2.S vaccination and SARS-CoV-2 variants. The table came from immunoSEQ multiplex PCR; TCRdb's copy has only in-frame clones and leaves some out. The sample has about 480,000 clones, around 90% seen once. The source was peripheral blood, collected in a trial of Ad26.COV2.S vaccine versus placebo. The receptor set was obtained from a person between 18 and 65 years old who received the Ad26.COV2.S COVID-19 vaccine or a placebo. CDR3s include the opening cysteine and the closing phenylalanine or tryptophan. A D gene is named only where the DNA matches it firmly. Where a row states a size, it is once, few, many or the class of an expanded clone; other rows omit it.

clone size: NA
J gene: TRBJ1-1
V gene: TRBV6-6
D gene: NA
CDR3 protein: CASRLGPNTEAFF
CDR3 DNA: TGTGCCAGCAGATTGGGGCCCAACACTGAAGCTTTCTTT

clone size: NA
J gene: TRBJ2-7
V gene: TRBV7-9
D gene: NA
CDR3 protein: CASSPRPAGEQYF
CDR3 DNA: TGTGCCAGCAGCCCACGCCCCGCGGGCGAGCAGTACTTC

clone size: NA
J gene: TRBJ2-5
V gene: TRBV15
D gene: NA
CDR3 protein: CATSRDLETQYF
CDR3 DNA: TGTGCCACCAGCAGAGATTTGGAGACCCAGTACTTC

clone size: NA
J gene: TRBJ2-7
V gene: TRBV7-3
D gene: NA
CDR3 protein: CASSREPPYEQYF
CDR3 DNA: TGTGCCAGCTCGAGGGAGCCCCCCTACGAGCAGTACTTC

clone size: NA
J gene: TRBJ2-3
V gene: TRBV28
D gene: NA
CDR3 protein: CASSLLASTQYF
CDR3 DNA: TGTGCCAGCAGTCTGCTAGCATCTACGCAGTATTTT

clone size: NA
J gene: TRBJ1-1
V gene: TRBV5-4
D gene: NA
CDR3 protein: CASSLAGDEAFF
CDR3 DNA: TGTGCCAGCAGCTTGGCCGGAGATGAAGCTTTCTTT

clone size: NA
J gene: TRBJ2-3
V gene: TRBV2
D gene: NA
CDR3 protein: CASSDPGFTQYF
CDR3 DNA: TGTGCCAGCAGTGACCCCGGTTTTACGCAGTATTTT

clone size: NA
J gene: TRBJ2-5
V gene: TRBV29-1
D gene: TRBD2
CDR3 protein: CSVPGLAMETQYF
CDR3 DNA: TGCAGCGTCCCGGGACTAGCTATGGAGACCCAGTACTTC

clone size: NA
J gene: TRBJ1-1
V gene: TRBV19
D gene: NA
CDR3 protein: CASGSRGGTEAFF
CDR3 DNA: TGTGCCAGTGGCAGCCGAGGAGGAACTGAAGCTTTCTTT

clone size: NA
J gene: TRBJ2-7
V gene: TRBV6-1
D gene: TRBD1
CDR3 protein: CASSEARTGAFYEQYF
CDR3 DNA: TGTGCCAGCAGTGAAGCGCGGACAGGAGCCTTCTACGAGCAGTACTTC

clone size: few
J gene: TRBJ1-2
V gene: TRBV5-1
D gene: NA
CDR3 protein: CASSLGGRIYGYTF
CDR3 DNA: TGCGCCAGCAGCTTGGGGGGGCGTATCTATGGCTACACCTTC

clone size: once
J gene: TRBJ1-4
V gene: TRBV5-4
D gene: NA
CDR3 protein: CASSRGANKNEKLFF
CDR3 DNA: TGTGCCAGCAGCCGGGGGGCCAACAAGAATGAAAAACTGTTTTTT

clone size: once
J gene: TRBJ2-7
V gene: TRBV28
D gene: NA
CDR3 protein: CASSLPHTEQYF
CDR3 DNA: TGTGCCAGCAGTTTGCCCCACACCGAGCAGTACTTC

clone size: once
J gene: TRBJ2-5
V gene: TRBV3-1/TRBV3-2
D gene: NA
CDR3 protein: CASSQEGAAQETQYF
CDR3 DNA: TGTGCCAGCAGCCAAGAAGGGGCAGCCCAAGAGACCCAGTACTTC

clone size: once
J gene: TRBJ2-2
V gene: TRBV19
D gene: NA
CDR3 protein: CASSISKNTGELFF
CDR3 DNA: TGTGCCAGTAGTATAAGTAAGAACACCGGGGAGCTGTTTTTT

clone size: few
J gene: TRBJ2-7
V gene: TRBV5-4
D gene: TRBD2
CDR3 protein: CASSSGRGSRGEQYF
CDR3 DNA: TGTGCCAGCAGCTCCGGTCGCGGGAGCCGGGGGGAGCAGTACTTC

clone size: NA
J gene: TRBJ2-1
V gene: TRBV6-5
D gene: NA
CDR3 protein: CASSYSNGGTGNEQFF
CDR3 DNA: TGTGCCAGCAGTTACTCGAACGGGGGCACAGGAAATGAGCAGTTCTTC

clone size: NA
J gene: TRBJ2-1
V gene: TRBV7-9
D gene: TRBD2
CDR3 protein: CASSLDLAGGNEQFF
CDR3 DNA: TGTGCCAGCAGCTTAGACCTAGCGGGAGGAAATGAGCAGTTCTTC

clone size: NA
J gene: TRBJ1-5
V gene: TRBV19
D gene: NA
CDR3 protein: CASSFPAGQRSNQPQHF
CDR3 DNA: TGTGCCAGTAGCTTTCCTGCCGGACAGCGTAGCAATCAGCCCCAGCATTTT

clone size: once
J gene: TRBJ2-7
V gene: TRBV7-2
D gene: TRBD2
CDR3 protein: CASSLAAGGPFEQYF
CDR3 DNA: TGTGCCAGCAGCTTAGCGGCGGGAGGGCCGTTCGAGCAGTACTTC

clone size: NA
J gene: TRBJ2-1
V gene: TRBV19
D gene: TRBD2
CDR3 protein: CASSSGRRLYNEQFF
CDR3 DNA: TGTGCCAGTAGTAGCGGGAGGAGACTCTACAATGAGCAGTTCTTC

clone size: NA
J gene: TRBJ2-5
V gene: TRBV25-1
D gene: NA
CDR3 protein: CASSGVGFETQYF
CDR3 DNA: TGTGCCAGCAGTGGTGTGGGCTTCGAGACCCAGTACTTC

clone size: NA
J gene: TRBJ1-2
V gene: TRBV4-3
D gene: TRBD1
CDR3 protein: CASSQETGAGYTF
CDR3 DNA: TGCGCCAGCAGCCAAGAGACAGGGGCTGGCTACACCTTC

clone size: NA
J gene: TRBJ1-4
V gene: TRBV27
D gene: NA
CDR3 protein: CASMGPGSEKLFF
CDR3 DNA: TGTGCCAGCATGGGACCCGGGAGTGAAAAACTGTTTTTT

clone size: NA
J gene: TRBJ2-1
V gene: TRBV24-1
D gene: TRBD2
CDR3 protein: CATSETGLATSSSYNEQFF
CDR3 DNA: TGTGCCACCAGTGAAACGGGACTAGCGACATCCAGCTCCTACAATGAGCAGTTCTTC

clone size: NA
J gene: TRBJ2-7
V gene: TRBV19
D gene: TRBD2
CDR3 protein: CASSTLAGASEQYF
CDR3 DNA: TGTGCCAGTAGTACATTAGCGGGAGCGTCCGAGCAGTACTTC

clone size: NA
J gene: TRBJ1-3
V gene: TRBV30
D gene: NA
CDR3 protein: CAWSEAGHYSGNTIYF
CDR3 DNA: TGTGCCTGGAGCGAAGCGGGACACTACTCTGGAAACACCATATATTTT

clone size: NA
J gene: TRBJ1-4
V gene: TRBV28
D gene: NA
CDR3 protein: CASSTQDITRANEKLFF
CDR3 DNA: TGTGCCAGCAGCACCCAGGACATTACTCGGGCTAATGAAAAACTGTTTTTT

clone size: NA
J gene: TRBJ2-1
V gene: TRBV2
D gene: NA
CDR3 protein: CASSVPWDTLSSYNEQFF
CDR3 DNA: TGTGCCAGCAGCGTACCCTGGGACACCTTGAGCTCCTACAATGAGCAGTTCTTC

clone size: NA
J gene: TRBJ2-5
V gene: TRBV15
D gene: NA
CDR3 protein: CATSRDPQGETQYF
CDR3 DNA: TGTGCCACCAGCAGAGATCCCCAGGGAGAGACCCAGTACTTC

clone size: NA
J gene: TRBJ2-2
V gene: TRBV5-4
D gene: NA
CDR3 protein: CASSLALGTGELFF
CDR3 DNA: TGTGCCAGCAGCTTGGCCTTGGGGACCGGGGAGCTGTTTTTT

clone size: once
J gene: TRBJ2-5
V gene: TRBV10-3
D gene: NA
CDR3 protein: CAIRGGSGETQYF
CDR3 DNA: TGTGCCATCAGGGGTGGGAGCGGGGAGACCCAGTACTTC

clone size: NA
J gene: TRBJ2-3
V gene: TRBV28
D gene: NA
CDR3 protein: CASSRGEAKTDTQYF
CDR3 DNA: TGTGCCAGCAGTAGGGGGGAGGCCAAAACAGATACGCAGTATTTT

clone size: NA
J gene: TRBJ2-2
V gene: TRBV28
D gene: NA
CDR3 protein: CASFAGLNTGELFF
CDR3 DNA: TGTGCCAGCTTCGCAGGGCTCAACACCGGGGAGCTGTTTTTT

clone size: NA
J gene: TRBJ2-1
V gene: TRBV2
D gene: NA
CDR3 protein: CASSDRLSRGFF
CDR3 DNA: TGTGCCAGCAGTGACCGACTTAGTCGGGGGTTCTTC

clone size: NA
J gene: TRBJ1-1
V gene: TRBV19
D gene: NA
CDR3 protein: CASSIDPAMNTEAFF
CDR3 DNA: TGTGCCAGTAGTATAGATCCTGCGATGAACACTGAAGCTTTCTTT

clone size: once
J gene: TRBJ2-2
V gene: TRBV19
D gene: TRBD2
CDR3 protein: CASSLPPGLGLGSGELFF
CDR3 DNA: TGTGCCAGTAGCCTTCCCCCGGGACTAGGTTTAGGGAGCGGGGAGCTGTTTTTT

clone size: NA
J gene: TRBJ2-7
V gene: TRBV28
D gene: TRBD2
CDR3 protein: CASSFLGTGLAGGPYEQYF
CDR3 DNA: TGTGCCAGCAGTTTCCTCGGAACGGGACTAGCGGGAGGCCCCTACGAGCAGTACTTC

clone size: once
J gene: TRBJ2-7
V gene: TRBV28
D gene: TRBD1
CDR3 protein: CASRLRDRVFYEQYF
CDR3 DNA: TGTGCCAGCAGACTCCGGGACAGGGTGTTCTACGAGCAGTACTTC

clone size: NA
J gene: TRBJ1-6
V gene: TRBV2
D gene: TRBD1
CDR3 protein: CASRAQGLVGSPLHF
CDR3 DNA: TGTGCCAGCAGGGCACAGGGGCTCGTGGGTTCACCCCTCCACTTT

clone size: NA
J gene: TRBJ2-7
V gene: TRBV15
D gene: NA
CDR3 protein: CATSRDLPGTADEQYF
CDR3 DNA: TGTGCCACCAGCAGAGATCTCCCCGGGACCGCTGACGAGCAGTACTTC

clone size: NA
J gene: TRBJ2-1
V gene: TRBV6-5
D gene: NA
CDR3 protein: CASNLISGSYNEQFF
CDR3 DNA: TGTGCCAGCAACCTGATCTCGGGCTCCTACAATGAGCAGTTCTTC

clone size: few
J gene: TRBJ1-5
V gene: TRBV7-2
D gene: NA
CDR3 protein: CASSSRQNNQPQHF
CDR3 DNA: TGTGCCAGCAGCTCGCGACAGAACAATCAGCCCCAGCATTTT

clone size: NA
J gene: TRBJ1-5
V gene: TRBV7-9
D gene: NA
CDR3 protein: CASSWRDQPQHF
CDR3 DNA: TGTGCCAGCAGCTGGCGGGATCAGCCCCAGCATTTT

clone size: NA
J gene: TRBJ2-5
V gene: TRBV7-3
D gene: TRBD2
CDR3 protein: CASSLNGGAAETQYF
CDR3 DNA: TGTGCCAGCAGCTTAAACGGGGGGGCAGCAGAGACCCAGTACTTC

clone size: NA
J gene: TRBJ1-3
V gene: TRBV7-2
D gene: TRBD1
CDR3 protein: CASSLTGVTGNTIYF
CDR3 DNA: TGTGCCAGCAGCCTTACAGGGGTAACTGGAAACACCATATATTTT

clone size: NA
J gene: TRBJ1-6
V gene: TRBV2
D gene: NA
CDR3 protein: CASIFGGSGSPLHF
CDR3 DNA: TGTGCCAGCATCTTCGGGGGTAGCGGATCACCCCTCCACTTT

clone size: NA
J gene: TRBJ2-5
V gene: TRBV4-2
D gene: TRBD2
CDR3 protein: CASSQEGGRSIPPETQYF
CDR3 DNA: TGTGCCAGCAGCCAAGAGGGCGGGAGGTCGATACCTCCGGAGACCCAGTACTTC